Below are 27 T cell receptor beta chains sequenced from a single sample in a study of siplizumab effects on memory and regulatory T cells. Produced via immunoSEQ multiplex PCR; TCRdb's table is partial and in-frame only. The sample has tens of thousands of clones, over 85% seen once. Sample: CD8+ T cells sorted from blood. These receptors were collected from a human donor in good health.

CDR3 sequence: CASSRYFGQGGDSGARETQYF. The CDR3 nucleotides are TGCGCCAGCAGCCGATATTTTGGACAGGGCGGGGATAGCGGAGCGAGAGAGACCCAGTACTTC. The gene calls are TRBV5-1 and TRBJ2-5; 8 bases fit TRBD1. The CDR3 is made up of 21 amino acids. V trimming: 4 bases; J trimming: 4 bases; junction bases outside the gene matches: 27. Per the germline V gene, CDR1 is SGHRS and CDR2 is YFSETQ. Variable domain in full (rest from reference TRBV5-1 and TRBJ2-5): KAGVTQTPRYLIKTRGQQVTLSCSPISGHRSVSWYQQTPGQGLQFLFEYFSETQRNKGNFPGRFSGRQFSNSRSEMNVSTLELGDSALYLCASSRYFGQGGDSGARETQYFGPGTRLLVL.

CDR3 sequence: CASSIGRNTGELFF. CDR3 bases: TGTGCCAGTAGTATAGGGAGGAACACCGGGGAGCTGTTTTTT. J is TRBJ2-2 and V is TRBV19; the D is unclear. Germline-derived CDR1 and CDR2 are LNHDA and SQIVND (reference sequence). The V end was cut by 1 base, the J end by 1 base, with 4 bases between. This CDR3 spans 14 amino acids.

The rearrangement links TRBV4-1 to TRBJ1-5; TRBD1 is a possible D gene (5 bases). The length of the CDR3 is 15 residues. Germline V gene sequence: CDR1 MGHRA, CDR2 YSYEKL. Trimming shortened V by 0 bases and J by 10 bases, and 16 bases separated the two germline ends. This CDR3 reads CASSQDRAGSSPQHF. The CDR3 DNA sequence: TGCGCCAGCAGCCAAGATAGGGCAGGGAGCTCACCCCAGCATTTT.

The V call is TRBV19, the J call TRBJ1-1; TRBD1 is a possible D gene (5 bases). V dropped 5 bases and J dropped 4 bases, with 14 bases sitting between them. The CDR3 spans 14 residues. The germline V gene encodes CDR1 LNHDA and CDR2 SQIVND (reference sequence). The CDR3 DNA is TGTGCCAGTAGTTTCCGGGACGGAGGCACTGAAGCTTTCTTT. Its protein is CASSFRDGGTEAFF.

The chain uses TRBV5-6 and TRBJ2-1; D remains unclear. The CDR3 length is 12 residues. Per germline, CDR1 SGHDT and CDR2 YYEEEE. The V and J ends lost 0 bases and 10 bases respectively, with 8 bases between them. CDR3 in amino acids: CASSLVSPEQFF. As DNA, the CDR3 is TGTGCCAGCAGCTTGGTTTCACCCGAGCAGTTCTTC.

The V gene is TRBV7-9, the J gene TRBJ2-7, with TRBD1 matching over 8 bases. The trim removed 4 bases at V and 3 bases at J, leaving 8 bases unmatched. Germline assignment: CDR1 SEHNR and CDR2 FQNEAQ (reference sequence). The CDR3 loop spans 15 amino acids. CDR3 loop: CASSSDRGDNYEQYF. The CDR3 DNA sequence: TGTGCCAGCAGCTCCGACAGGGGCGATAACTACGAGCAGTACTTC.

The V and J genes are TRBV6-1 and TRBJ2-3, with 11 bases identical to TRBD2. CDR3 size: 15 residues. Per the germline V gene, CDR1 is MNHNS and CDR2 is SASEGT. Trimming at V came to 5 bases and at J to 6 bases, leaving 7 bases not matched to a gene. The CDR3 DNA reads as TGTGCCAGCAGTACAACTAGCGGGAGCGGTGATACGCAGTATTTT. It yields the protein CASSTTSGSGDTQYF.

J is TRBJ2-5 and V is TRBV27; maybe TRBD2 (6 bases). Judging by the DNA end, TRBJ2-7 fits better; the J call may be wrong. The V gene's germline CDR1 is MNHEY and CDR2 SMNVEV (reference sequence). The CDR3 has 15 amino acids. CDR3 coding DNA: TGTGCCAGCAGTTTATCCGGGGGTAGCTTCGACGAGCAGTACTTC. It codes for CASSLSGGSFDEQYF.

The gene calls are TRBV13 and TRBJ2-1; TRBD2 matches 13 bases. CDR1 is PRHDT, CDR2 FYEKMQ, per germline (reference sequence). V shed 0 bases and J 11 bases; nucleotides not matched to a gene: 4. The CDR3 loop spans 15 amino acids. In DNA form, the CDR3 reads TGTGCCAGCAGCTTAGGACTAGCGGGAGGGTCCAAGCAGTTCTTC. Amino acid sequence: CASSLGLAGGSKQFF.

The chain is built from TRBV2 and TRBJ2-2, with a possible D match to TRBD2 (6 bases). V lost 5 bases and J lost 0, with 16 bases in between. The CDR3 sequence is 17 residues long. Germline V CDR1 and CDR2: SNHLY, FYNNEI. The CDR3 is CASSKIPGDPNTGELFF. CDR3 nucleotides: TGTGCCAGCAGTAAAATACCGGGGGACCCGAACACCGGGGAGCTGTTTTTT.

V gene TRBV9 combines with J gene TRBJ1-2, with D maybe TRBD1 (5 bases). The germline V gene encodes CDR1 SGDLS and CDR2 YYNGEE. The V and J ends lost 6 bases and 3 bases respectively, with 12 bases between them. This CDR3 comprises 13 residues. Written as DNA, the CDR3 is TGTGCCAGCACACCTGGGGACGACTATGGCTACACCTTC. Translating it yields CASTPGDDYGYTF. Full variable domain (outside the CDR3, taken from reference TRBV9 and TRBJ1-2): DSGVTQTPKHLITATGQRVTLRCSPRSGDLSVYWYQQSLDQGLQFLIQYYNGEERAKGNILERFSAQQFPDLHSELNLSSLELGDSALYFCASTPGDDYGYTFGSGTRLTVV.

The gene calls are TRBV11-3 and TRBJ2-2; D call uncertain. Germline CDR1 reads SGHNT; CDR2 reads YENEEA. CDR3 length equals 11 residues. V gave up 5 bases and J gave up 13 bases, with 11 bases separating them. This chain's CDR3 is CASSAFEVLFF. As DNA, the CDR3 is TGTGCCAGCAGCGCCTTTGAGGTGCTGTTTTTT.

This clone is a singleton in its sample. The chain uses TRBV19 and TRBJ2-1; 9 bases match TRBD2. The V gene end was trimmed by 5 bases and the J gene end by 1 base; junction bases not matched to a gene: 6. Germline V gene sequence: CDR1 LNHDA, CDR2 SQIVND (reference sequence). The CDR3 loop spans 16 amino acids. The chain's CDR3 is CASSLTSGGSYNEQFF. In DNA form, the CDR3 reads TGTGCCAGTAGTCTGACCAGCGGGGGGTCCTACAATGAGCAGTTCTTC.

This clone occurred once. This CDR3 reads CASSPRTLPTYEQYF. DNA of the CDR3: TGTGCCAGCAGCCCCAGGACCCTGCCTACCTACGAGCAGTACTTC. This chain joins TRBV5-4 and TRBJ2-7; D ambiguous. V was trimmed by 4 bases and J by 2 bases, leaving 16 bases between them. CDR1 and CDR2 from the germline V gene are SGHNT and YYREEE (reference sequence). The length of the CDR3 is 15 residues.

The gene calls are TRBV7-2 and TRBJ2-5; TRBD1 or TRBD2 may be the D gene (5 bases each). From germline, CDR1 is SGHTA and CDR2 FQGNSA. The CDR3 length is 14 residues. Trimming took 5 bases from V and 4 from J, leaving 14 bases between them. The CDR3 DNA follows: TGTGCCAGCAGCCAGTTTGGGGGTGGAGAGACCCAGTACTTC. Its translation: CASSQFGGGETQYF.

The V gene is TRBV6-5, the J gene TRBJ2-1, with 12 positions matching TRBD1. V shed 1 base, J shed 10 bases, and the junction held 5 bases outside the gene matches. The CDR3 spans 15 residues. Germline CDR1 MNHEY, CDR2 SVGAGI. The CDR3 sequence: CASSYWDRGLGEQFF. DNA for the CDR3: TGTGCCAGCAGTTACTGGGACAGGGGGCTTGGGGAGCAGTTCTTC.

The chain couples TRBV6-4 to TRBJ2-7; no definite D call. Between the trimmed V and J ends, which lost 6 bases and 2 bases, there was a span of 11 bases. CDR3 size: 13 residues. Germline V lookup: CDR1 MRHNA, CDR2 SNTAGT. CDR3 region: CASRALHTYEQYF. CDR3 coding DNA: TGTGCCAGCAGGGCACTACATACCTACGAGCAGTACTTC.

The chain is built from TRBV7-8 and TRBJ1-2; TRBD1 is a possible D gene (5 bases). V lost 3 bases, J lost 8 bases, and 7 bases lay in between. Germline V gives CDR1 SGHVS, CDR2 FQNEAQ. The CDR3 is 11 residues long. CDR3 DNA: TGTGCCAGCAGCTTGGGGGACGGCTACACCTTC. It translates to CASSLGDGYTF.

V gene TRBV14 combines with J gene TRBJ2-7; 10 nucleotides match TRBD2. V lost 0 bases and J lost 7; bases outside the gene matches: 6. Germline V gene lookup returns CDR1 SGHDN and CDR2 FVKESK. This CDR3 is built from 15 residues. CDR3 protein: CASSQDRTSGAEQYF. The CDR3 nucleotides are TGTGCCAGCAGCCAAGATCGTACTAGCGGGGCAGAGCAGTACTTC.

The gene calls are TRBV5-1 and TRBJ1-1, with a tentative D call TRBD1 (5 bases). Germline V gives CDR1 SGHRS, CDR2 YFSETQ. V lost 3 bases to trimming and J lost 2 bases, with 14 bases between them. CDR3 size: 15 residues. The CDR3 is CASSSWGTANTEAFF. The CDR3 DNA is TGCGCCAGCAGCTCGTGGGGGACGGCTAACACTGAAGCTTTCTTT.

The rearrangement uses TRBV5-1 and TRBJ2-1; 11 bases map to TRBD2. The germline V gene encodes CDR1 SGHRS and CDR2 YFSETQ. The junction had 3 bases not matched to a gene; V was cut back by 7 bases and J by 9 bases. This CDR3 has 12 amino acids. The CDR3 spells CASGSGGGEQFF. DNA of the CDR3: TGCGCCAGCGGTAGCGGGGGGGGTGAGCAGTTCTTC.

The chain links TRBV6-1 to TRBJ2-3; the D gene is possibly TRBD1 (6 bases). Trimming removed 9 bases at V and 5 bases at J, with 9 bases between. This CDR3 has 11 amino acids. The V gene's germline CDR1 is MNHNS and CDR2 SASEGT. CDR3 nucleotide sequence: TGTGCCAGATCCAGGGGAGATACGCAGTATTTT. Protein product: CARSRGDTQYF.

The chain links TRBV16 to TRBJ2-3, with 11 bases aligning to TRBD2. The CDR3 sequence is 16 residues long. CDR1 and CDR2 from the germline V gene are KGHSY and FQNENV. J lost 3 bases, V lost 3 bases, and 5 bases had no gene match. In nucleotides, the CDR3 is TGTGCCAGCAGCCAGACCGTAGCGGGGGGGACAGATACGCAGTATTTT. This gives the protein CASSQTVAGGTDTQYF.

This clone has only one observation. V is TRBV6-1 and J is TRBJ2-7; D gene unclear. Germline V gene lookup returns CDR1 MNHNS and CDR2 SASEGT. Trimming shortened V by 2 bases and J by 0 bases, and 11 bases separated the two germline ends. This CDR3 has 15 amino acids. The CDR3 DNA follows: TGTGCCAGCAGTGAATCCACCGAGAGCTCCTACGAGCAGTACTTC. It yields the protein CASSESTESSYEQYF.

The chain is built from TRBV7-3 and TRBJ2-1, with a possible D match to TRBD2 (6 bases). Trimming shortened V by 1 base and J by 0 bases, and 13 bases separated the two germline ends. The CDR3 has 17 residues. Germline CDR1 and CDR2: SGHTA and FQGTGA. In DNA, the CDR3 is TGTGCCAGCAGCTTAAGCCTAGCGTCTAGCTCCTACAATGAGCAGTTCTTC. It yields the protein CASSLSLASSSYNEQFF.

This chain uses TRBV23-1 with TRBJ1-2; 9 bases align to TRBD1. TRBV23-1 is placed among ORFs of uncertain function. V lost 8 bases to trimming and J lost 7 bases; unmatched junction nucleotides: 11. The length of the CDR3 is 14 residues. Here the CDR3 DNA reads TGCGCCAGCGTATATAGGGACAGGGCTCCTGGCTACACCTTC. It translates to CASVYRDRAPGYTF.

CDR3 nucleotides: TGTGCCAGCAGCTCGTACACACACCGGGTCGACGAGCAGTACTTC. This translates into CASSSYTHRVDEQYF. The V gene is TRBV5-6, the J gene TRBJ2-7, with D unclear. Deletions cut 3 bases from V and 5 bases from J, with 18 bases between. Germline values: CDR1 SGHDT, CDR2 YYEEEE. This CDR3 is built from 15 residues.